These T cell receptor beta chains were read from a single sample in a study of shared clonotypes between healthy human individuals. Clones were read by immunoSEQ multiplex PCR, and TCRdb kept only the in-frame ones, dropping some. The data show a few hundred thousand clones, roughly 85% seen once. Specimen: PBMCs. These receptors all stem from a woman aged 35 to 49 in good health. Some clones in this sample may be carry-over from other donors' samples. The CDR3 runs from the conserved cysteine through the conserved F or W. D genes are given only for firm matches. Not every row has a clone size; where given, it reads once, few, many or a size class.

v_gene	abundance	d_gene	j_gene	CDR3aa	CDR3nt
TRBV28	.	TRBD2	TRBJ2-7	CASSSGTSEQYF	TGTGCCAGCAGTTCCGGGACTAGCGAGCAGTACTTC
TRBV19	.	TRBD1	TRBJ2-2	CASREGQGGTGELFF	TGTGCCAGTAGGGAAGGACAGGGGGGTACCGGGGAGCTGTTTTTT
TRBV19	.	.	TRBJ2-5	CASSTNRGAVQETQYF	TGTGCCAGTAGTACCAACCGAGGGGCGGTCCAAGAGACCCAGTACTTC
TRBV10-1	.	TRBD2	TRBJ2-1	CASSEKGLADLSYNEQFF	TGCGCCAGCAGTGAGAAGGGACTAGCGGATCTCTCCTACAATGAGCAGTTCTTC
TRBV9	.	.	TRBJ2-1	CASSPGLIRDNEQFF	TGTGCCAGCAGCCCGGGGCTGATCAGGGACAATGAGCAGTTCTTC
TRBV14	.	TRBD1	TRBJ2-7	CASRLRTGDHEQYF	TGTGCCAGCAGACTTAGGACAGGGGACCACGAGCAGTACTTC
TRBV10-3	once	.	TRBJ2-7	CAISGQTYEQYF	TGTGCCATCAGCGGGCAGACCTACGAGCAGTACTTC
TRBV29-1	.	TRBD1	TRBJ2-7	CSVEGGQGYEQYF	TGCAGCGTTGAAGGGGGACAGGGCTACGAGCAGTACTTC
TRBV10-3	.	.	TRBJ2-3	CAISESVGYKDTQYF	TGTGCCATCAGTGAGTCTGTAGGTTACAAGGATACGCAGTATTTT
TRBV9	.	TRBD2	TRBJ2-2	CASSRRLAGDPTGELFF	TGTGCCAGCAGCCGACGACTAGCGGGAGACCCCACCGGGGAGCTGTTTTTT
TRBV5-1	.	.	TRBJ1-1	CASSLGAGRDTEAFF	TGCGCCAGCAGCTTGGGAGCAGGGAGGGACACTGAAGCTTTCTTT
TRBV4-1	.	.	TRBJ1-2	CASSQPARGPNYGYTF	TGCGCCAGCAGCCAACCAGCCAGGGGCCCTAACTATGGCTACACCTTC
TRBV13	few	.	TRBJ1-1	CASSLDGRENTEAFF	TGTGCCAGCAGCTTAGATGGCCGGGAAAACACTGAAGCTTTCTTT
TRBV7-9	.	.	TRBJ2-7	CASSFGPTGEQYF	TGTGCCAGCAGCTTTGGCCCAACCGGCGAGCAGTACTTC
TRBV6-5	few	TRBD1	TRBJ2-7	CASSYGTGSEQYF	TGTGCCAGCAGTTACGGGACAGGGAGCGAGCAGTACTTC
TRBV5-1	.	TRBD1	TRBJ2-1	CASSFGQGKGEQFF	TGCGCCAGCAGCTTCGGACAGGGTAAAGGTGAGCAGTTCTTC
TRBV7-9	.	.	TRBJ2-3	CASSLGPLTSTDTQYF	TGTGCCAGCAGCTTAGGTCCTTTAACTAGCACAGATACGCAGTATTTT
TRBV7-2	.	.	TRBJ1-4	CASSLWFRDNEKLFF	TGTGCCAGCAGCTTATGGTTCAGGGACAATGAAAAACTGTTTTTT
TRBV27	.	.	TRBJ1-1	CASSFRSGTEAFF	TGTGCCAGCAGTTTTCGCTCCGGGACTGAAGCTTTCTTT
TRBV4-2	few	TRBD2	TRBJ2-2	CASSHPGTSGWNTGELFF	TGTGCCAGCAGCCATCCTGGGACTAGCGGCTGGAACACCGGGGAGCTGTTTTTT
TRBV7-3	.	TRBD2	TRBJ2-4	CASRPGGSDKNIQYF	TGTGCCAGCAGACCGGGAGGGAGCGACAAAAACATTCAGTACTTC
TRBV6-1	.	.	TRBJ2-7	CASSEGVLSTYEQYF	TGTGCCAGCAGTGAAGGGGTTCTTTCGACCTACGAGCAGTACTTC
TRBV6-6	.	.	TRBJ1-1	CASSSSRDTEAFF	TGTGCCAGCAGTTCGTCAAGGGACACTGAAGCTTTCTTT
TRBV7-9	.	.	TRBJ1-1	CASSLANTKEAFF	TGTGCCAGCAGCTTAGCCAATACTAAAGAAGCTTTCTTT
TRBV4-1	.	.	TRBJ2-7	CASSPGFFSYEQYF	TGCGCCAGCAGCCCTGGATTCTTCTCCTACGAGCAGTACTTC
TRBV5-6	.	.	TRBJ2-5	CASSLVVEETQYF	TGTGCCAGCAGCTTGGTTGTGGAAGAGACCCAGTACTTC
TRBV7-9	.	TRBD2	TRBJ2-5	CASSPNLLAGVVETQYF	TGTGCCAGCAGCCCCAACCTACTAGCGGGAGTGGTTGAGACCCAGTACTTC
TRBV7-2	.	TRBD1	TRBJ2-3	CASSSIRNTGVGDTQYF	TGTGCCAGCAGCTCAATTCGGAACACAGGGGTCGGAGATACGCAGTATTTT
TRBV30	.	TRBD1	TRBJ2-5	CAWSVGTGVSGTQYF	TGTGCCTGGAGTGTTGGGACAGGGGTTTCAGGGACCCAGTACTTC
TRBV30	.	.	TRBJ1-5	CAWNRASNQPQHF	TGTGCCTGGAACAGGGCTAGCAATCAGCCCCAGCATTTT
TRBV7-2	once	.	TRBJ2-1	CASQLGGMLINEQFF	TGTGCCAGCCAGCTTGGCGGGATGTTGATCAATGAGCAGTTCTTC
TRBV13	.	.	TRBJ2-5	CASSLVANPGGGETQYF	TGTGCCAGCAGCTTAGTGGCCAATCCCGGAGGGGGAGAGACCCAGTACTTC
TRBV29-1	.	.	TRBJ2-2	CSVYVPNTGELFF	TGCAGCGTATATGTACCGAACACCGGGGAGCTGTTTTTT
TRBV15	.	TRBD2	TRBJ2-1	CATSRKKTSVDNEQFF	TGTGCCACCAGCAGAAAGAAGACTAGCGTAGACAATGAGCAGTTCTTC
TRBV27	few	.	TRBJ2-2	CASSFLTGELFF	TGTGCCAGCAGTTTTCTCACCGGGGAGCTGTTTTTT
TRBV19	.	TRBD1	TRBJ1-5	CASSGTGAGNQPQHF	TGTGCCAGTAGTGGGACAGGGGCGGGCAATCAGCCCCAGCATTTT
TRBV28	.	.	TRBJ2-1	CASSLVGILSYNEQFF	TGTGCCAGCAGTTTGGTTGGGATTCTCTCCTACAATGAGCAGTTCTTC
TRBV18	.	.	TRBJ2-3	CASSPQLSTDTQYF	TGTGCCAGCTCACCACAACTAAGCACAGATACGCAGTATTTT
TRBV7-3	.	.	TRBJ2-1	CASRGEGLNEQFF	TGTGCCAGCAGGGGGGAAGGGCTTAATGAGCAGTTCTTC
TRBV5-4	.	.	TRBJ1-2	CASSLEATNYGYTF	TGTGCCAGCAGCTTGGAGGCGACTAACTATGGCTACACCTTC
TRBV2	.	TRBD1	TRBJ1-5	CASRGGTGHQPQHF	TGTGCCAGCAGGGGCGGGACAGGACATCAGCCCCAGCATTTT
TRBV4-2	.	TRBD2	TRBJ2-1	CASSQGEGNEQFF	TGTGCCAGCAGCCAAGGGGAGGGGAATGAGCAGTTCTTC
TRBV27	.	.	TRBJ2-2	CASSPLLSGELFF	TGTGCCAGCAGCCCCCTCCTCTCCGGGGAGCTGTTTTTT
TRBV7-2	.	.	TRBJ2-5	CASSLARGYETQYF	TGTGCCAGCAGCTTAGCGAGAGGGTATGAGACCCAGTACTTC
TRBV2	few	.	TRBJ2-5	CATRSAETQYF	TGTGCCACCAGGTCGGCCGAGACCCAGTACTTC
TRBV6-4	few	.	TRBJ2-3	CASSDKGTDTQYF	TGTGCCAGCAGTGACAAAGGCACAGATACGCAGTATTTT
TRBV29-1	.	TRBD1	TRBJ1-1	CSVERARQGKRDTEAFF	TGCAGCGTTGAAAGGGCGAGACAGGGGAAAAGGGACACTGAAGCTTTCTTT
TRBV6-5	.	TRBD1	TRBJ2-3	CASSYGGQGPTDTQYF	TGTGCCAGCAGTTACGGGGGACAGGGACCCACAGATACGCAGTATTTT
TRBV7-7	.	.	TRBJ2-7	CASSLAPQAEQYF	TGTGCCAGCAGCTTAGCGCCCCAGGCGGAGCAGTACTTC
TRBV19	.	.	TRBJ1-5	CASSTRYGGLNQPQHF	TGTGCCAGTAGTACCCGGTATGGGGGGCTGAATCAGCCCCAGCATTTT
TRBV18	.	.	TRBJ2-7	CASSPFATYEQYF	TGTGCCAGCTCACCCTTTGCCACCTACGAGCAGTACTTC
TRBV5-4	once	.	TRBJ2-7	CASSDRVHYEQYF	TGTGCCAGCAGCGACCGGGTTCACTACGAGCAGTACTTC
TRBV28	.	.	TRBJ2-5	CASSLSEWTQYF	TGTGCCAGCAGTTTGTCCGAATGGACCCAGTACTTC
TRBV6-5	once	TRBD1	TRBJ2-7	CASSLGQGTTYEQYF	TGTGCCAGCAGTCTGGGACAGGGCACGACCTACGAGCAGTACTTC